This T cell receptor beta chain is from a study of blood T cell repertoires in COVID-19. In the study overall: Acute and convalescent COVID-19 samples came from the United States, Italy and Spain. In each case, the material was cDNA or gDNA derived from T cells, B-cell-depleted T cells, or PBMCs.

Here immunoSEQ multiplex PCR was the method, and the copy in TCRdb shows in-frame clones only, minus some. Among approximately 46,000 clones listed, around 78% were seen once. Germline V lookup: CDR1 LGHNA, CDR2 YNFKEQ. The ends lost 0 bases at V and 4 bases at J; junction bases unmatched: 8. The CDR3 has 17 residues. The sequence came from a human donor in a cohort sampled during active COVID-19. Sequencing was carried out using peripheral blood. The chain has TRBV4-2 and TRBJ2-1; the match to TRBD1 covers 8 bases. CDR3 coding DNA: TGTGCCAGCAGCCAAGAGGGGCCCAGGGGGCTTTACAATGAGCAGTTCTTC. It is translated as CASSQEGPRGLYNEQFF.